These 22 T cell receptor beta chains were sequenced from one sample in a study of cytomegalovirus exposure and HLA in healthy donors. Repertoires were generated with immunoSEQ multiplex PCR, while TCRdb's copy carries only in-frame clones and drops some. This repertoire shows around 130,000 clones, approximately 87% found once; its top ten account for roughly 2%. Input material: PBMCs. These receptors were collected from a woman aged 25 to 39 in good health and CMV-seronegative.

V usage is TRBV7-2 and J usage is TRBJ2-3, with TRBD1 matching 9 bases. Germline values: CDR1 SGHTA, CDR2 FQGNSA. The CDR3 extends over 15 amino acids. Trimming cost V 1 base and J 7 bases; bases outside gene matches: 6. The DNA of the CDR3 is TGTGCCAGCAGCTTAGGACAGGGGGTAGTCAATACGCAGTATTTT. Translated, it gives CASSLGQGVVNTQYF.

The V and J genes are TRBV18 and TRBJ1-6, with D possibly being TRBD1 (6 bases). Deletions cut 6 bases from V and 2 bases from J, with 14 bases between. This CDR3 comprises 16 residues. CDR1 and CDR2 from the germline V gene are KGHSH and LQKENI. CDR3: CASSPDPGAYNSPLHF. CDR3 coding DNA: TGTGCCAGCTCGCCGGATCCAGGGGCCTATAATTCACCCCTCCACTTT.

This clone was seen ten or more times. This rearrangement joins TRBV5-1 to TRBJ2-1; D unclear. CDR1 is SGHRS, CDR2 YFSETQ, per germline. Trimming left V 3 bases short and J 0 bases short, with 10 bases between. This CDR3 is built from 15 residues. The CDR3 DNA reads TGCGCCAGCAGCTCGGGTCTAAGCTCCTACAATGAGCAGTTCTTC. It codes for CASSSGLSSYNEQFF.

V is TRBV11-2 and J is TRBJ2-6, with a possible D match to TRBD1 (5 bases). The CDR3 length is 14 residues. V lost 3 bases and J lost 3, with 6 bases in between. The germline gives CDR1 SGHAT, CDR2 FQNNGV. The CDR3 DNA reads TGTGCCAGCAGCTTGACAGTTGGGGCCAACGTCCTGACTTTC. This translates into CASSLTVGANVLTF.

This clone appeared a few times. J is TRBJ1-3 and V is TRBV5-4, with 10 bases aligning to TRBD1. CDR1 and CDR2 (germline): SGHNT, YYREEE (reference sequence). The CDR3 covers 15 residues. The junction had 4 bases not matched to a gene; V was cut back by 5 bases and J by 2 bases. The CDR3 DNA reads TGTGCCAGCAGTTCGGACAGGGGGACTGGAAACACCATATATTTT. Its translation is CASSSDRGTGNTIYF.

This chain connects TRBV27 to TRBJ1-1, with TRBD1 identical over 9 bases. The germline gives CDR1 MNHEY, CDR2 SMNVEV (reference sequence). The J segment lost 4 bases and the V segment lost 5 bases, leaving 8 bases of the junction unmatched. CDR3 size: 15 residues. The CDR3 spells CASSVWTGASTEAFF. DNA of the CDR3: TGTGCCAGCAGTGTCTGGACAGGGGCGAGCACTGAAGCTTTCTTT.

This clone showed up just once. CDR3 protein: CASTSSSGQKNTEAFF. DNA for the CDR3: TGTGCCAGCACCTCTAGCTCGGGACAGAAGAACACTGAAGCTTTCTTT. The V call is TRBV7-2, the J call TRBJ1-1; TRBD1 aligns across 7 bases. The V gene end was trimmed by 7 bases and the J gene end by 1 base; junction bases not matched to a gene: 12. CDR1 SGHTA and CDR2 FQGNSA come from the germline V gene. There are 16 residues in the CDR3.

This clone was recorded only once. This rearrangement joins TRBV21-1 to TRBJ2-2; TRBD1 reflects the table's D call only, with no check against the DNA. TRBV21-1 is a documented pseudogene. The length of the CDR3 is 17 residues. Written as DNA, the CDR3 is TGTGCCAGCAGCAAGGACAGACCGGACCAGAACACCGGGGAGCTGTTTTTT. Encoded protein: CASSKDRPDQNTGELFF.

This chain connects TRBV7-2 to TRBJ1-2, with a tentative D call TRBD1 (5 bases). V lost 2 bases to trimming and J lost 2 bases, with 9 bases between them. Germline CDR1 and CDR2: SGHTA and FQGNSA. The CDR3 covers 14 residues. CDR3 in amino acids: CASSLRQGNYGYTF. The CDR3 DNA is TGTGCCAGCAGCTTAAGGCAGGGAAACTATGGCTACACCTTC.

This sequence joins TRBV7-2 and TRBJ2-7; 12 bases fit TRBD2. Germline-derived CDR1 and CDR2 are SGHTA and FQGNSA. V was clipped by 1 base and J by 4 bases; unmatched bases: 5. The CDR3 length is 16 residues. The CDR3 nucleotides are TGTGCCAGCAGCTTAGACCTAGCGGGGGGGCGTTACGAGCAGTACTTC. Translating it yields CASSLDLAGGRYEQYF.

The rearrangement uses TRBV19 and TRBJ2-1; 9 bases agree with TRBD1. After removal of 10 bases from V and 4 bases from J, the junction contained 5 bases not matched to a gene. CDR3 length equals 13 residues. Germline V gene sequence: CDR1 LNHDA, CDR2 SQIVND (reference sequence). CDR3 DNA: TGTGCCACGTCCGACAGGGGGTACAATGAGCAGTTCTTC. This encodes CATSDRGYNEQFF.

The chain is built from TRBV7-9 and TRBJ2-3; 10 positions agree with TRBD1. J was trimmed by 4 bases and V by 5 bases; bases with no gene match: 9. This CDR3 comprises 16 residues. Germline V gene data show CDR1 as SEHNR and CDR2 as FQNEAQ (reference sequence). DNA for the CDR3: TGTGCCAGCAGCCTCGCCGTGACAGGGGGCCCAGATACGCAGTATTTT. Translating gives CASSLAVTGGPDTQYF.

This clone was seen just once. The chain has TRBV6-1 and TRBJ2-2; 10 positions match TRBD1. The CDR3 spans 16 residues. The germline CDR1 and CDR2 sequences are MNHNS and SASEGT. V was pared by 4 bases and J by 3 bases, with 5 bases of the junction left unmatched. In DNA form, the CDR3 reads TGTGCCAGCAGTGGCCCCGGGACAGGGGACACCGGGGAGCTGTTTTTT. Protein product: CASSGPGTGDTGELFF.

This chain uses TRBV27 with TRBJ1-2, with 8 positions matching TRBD1. The germline CDR1 and CDR2 sequences are MNHEY and SMNVEV (reference sequence). This CDR3 contains 16 residues. The junction had 10 bases not matched to a gene; V was cut back by 5 bases and J by 2 bases. The CDR3, as DNA: TGTGCCAGCAGTGCGGGACAGGCTCTTTTCAACTATGGCTACACCTTC. Protein sequence: CASSAGQALFNYGYTF.

The V gene is TRBV7-2, the J gene TRBJ1-1, with no clear D. The V gene's germline CDR1 is SGHTA and CDR2 FQGNSA. The V gene lost 5 bases and the J gene lost 3 bases, with 13 bases spanning the gap. The CDR3 has 14 amino acids. CDR3 loop: CASSTQGGDTEAFF. The CDR3 nucleotides read TGTGCCAGCAGCACCCAAGGCGGAGACACTGAAGCTTTCTTT.

The chain combines TRBV7-8 with TRBJ2-7; D is ambiguous. This CDR3 is 15 amino acids long. V was shortened by 3 bases and J by 2 bases, with 14 bases between the two germline ends. The germline gives CDR1 SGHVS, CDR2 FQNEAQ. CDR3 amino acids: CASSFLSPRTYEQYF. DNA for the CDR3: TGTGCCAGCAGCTTCCTTAGTCCCCGCACCTACGAGCAGTACTTC. Complete variable domain (other parts from reference TRBV7-8 and TRBJ2-7): GAGVSQSPRYKVAKRGQDVALRCDPISGHVSLFWYQQALGQGPEFLTYFQNEAQLDKSGLPSDRFFAERPEGSVSTLKIQRTQQEDSAVYLCASSFLSPRTYEQYFGPGTRLTVT.

The CDR3 loop reads CASTPQGTYGYTF. CDR3 nucleotides: TGCGCCAGCACCCCCCAGGGCACCTATGGCTACACCTTC. The V gene is TRBV5-1, the J gene TRBJ1-2; D perhaps matches TRBD1 (5 bases). V lost 6 bases to trimming and J lost 4 bases, with 13 bases between them. This CDR3 comprises 13 residues. Germline V CDR1 and CDR2: SGHRS, YFSETQ. The full variable domain, rest sourced from reference TRBV5-1 and TRBJ1-2, is KAGVTQTPRYLIKTRGQQVTLSCSPISGHRSVSWYQQTPGQGLQFLFEYFSETQRNKGNFPGRFSGRQFSNSRSEMNVSTLELGDSALYLCASTPQGTYGYTFGSGTRLTVV.

The chain carries TRBV5-1 and TRBJ1-2, with 7 nucleotides matching TRBD1. J lost 7 bases, V lost 3 bases, and 3 bases had no gene match. This CDR3 comprises 12 residues. Germline V gene lookup returns CDR1 SGHRS and CDR2 YFSETQ. CDR3 nucleotide sequence: TGCGCCAGCAGCTCGGGGGACAGTGGCTACACCTTC. As protein: CASSSGDSGYTF.

V usage is TRBV30 and J usage is TRBJ1-6; D may be TRBD1 (6 bases). This CDR3 is built from 16 residues. Trimming stripped 0 bases from V and 9 bases from J, with 18 bases between. Germline CDR1 and CDR2: GTSNPN and SVGIG (reference sequence). CDR3 DNA: TGTGCCTGGAGTGTAGGAGGCCGGGGGGCGGGTTCACCCCTCCACTTT. This sequence encodes CAWSVGGRGAGSPLHF.

V and J are TRBV5-1 and TRBJ1-2, with 10 bases matching TRBD1. Trimming removed 0 bases from V and 5 bases from J; junction bases left unmatched: 7. The V gene's germline CDR1 is SGHRS and CDR2 YFSETQ. The CDR3 is made up of 16 amino acids. The CDR3 reads CASSLGQGAIGYGYTF. CDR3 DNA: TGCGCCAGCAGCTTGGGACAGGGGGCGATAGGGTATGGCTACACCTTC.

V is TRBV19 and J is TRBJ2-5; D unclear. V lost 3 bases, J lost 2 bases, and 7 bases lay in between. Germline V gene sequence: CDR1 LNHDA, CDR2 SQIVND (reference sequence). CDR3 length equals 13 residues. CDR3 amino acids: CASSIVQQETQYF. CDR3 DNA: TGTGCCAGTAGTATCGTACAACAAGAGACCCAGTACTTC.

This clone was seen many times. This chain joins TRBV19 and TRBJ1-2, with a tentative D call TRBD1 (5 bases). Germline loops: CDR1 LNHDA, CDR2 SQIVND (reference sequence). V was trimmed by 3 bases and J by 4 bases, leaving 12 bases between them. This CDR3 has 14 residues. The CDR3 spells CASSMRGHLYGYTF. CDR3 bases: TGTGCCAGTAGTATGAGAGGACACCTCTATGGCTACACCTTC. Based on the CDR3 plus reference TRBV19 and TRBJ1-2, the full variable domain is DGGITQSPKYLFRKEGQNVTLSCEQNLNHDAMYWYRQDPGQGLRLIYYSQIVNDFQKGDIAEGYSVSREKKESFPLTVTSAQKNPTAFYLCASSMRGHLYGYTFGSGTRLTVV.